Presented here are 15 T cell receptor beta chains from one specimen sequenced in a study of blood T cell repertoires in COVID-19. Clones were sequenced by immunoSEQ multiplex PCR, and TCRdb holds only the in-frame ones, with some missing. The sample records around 300,000 clones, around 90% being singletons. The source material was PBMCs or T cells enriched from blood (not recorded which). The receptors stem from a woman aged 18-35 years with acute COVID-19.

CDR3 DNA sequence: TGTGCCAGCAGTAACTACAGGGGATCATTTAACACTGAAGCTTTCTTT. It codes for CASSNYRGSFNTEAFF. This chain joins TRBV6-2 or TRBV6-3 and TRBJ1-1, with 7 bases fitting TRBD1. V dropped 5 bases and J dropped 2; count of bases not matched to a gene: 11. The CDR3 is 16 amino acids. Germline V gene lookup returns CDR1 MNHEY and CDR2 SVGEGT.

The CDR3 protein is CASSGTSGGSYNEQFF. CDR3 nucleotides: TGTGCCAGTAGTGGTACTAGCGGAGGTTCCTACAATGAGCAGTTCTTC. This chain uses TRBV19 with TRBJ2-1; TRBD2 aligns across 8 bases. V lost 5 bases to trimming and J lost 1 base; unmatched junction nucleotides: 7. This CDR3 has 16 amino acids. Germline CDR1 LNHDA, CDR2 SQIVND (reference sequence).

This clone was picked up one time. The chain combines TRBV13 with TRBJ2-7; perhaps TRBD2 as D (5 bases). V gave up 6 bases and J gave up 5 bases, with 20 bases separating them. This CDR3 is 15 amino acids long. Germline CDR1 reads PRHDT; CDR2 reads FYEKMQ (reference sequence). The chain's CDR3 is CASRAAGAFPDEQYF. The CDR3 DNA is TGTGCCAGCAGGGCCGCGGGCGCCTTCCCCGACGAGCAGTACTTC.

DNA of the CDR3: TGTGCCAGCAGCTTGGGAGGGCGGGGCAATGAGCAGTTCTTC. Protein sequence: CASSLGGRGNEQFF. The rearrangement links TRBV5-4 to TRBJ2-1; D is possibly TRBD2 (6 bases). The V end lost 0 bases, the J end lost 6 bases, and 10 bases lay between the germline ends. Germline V lookup: CDR1 SGHNT, CDR2 YYREEE (reference sequence). The CDR3 extends over 14 amino acids.

The V and J genes are TRBV19 and TRBJ2-3; D possibly corresponds to TRBD1 (6 bases). The CDR3 has 13 residues. Germline assignment: CDR1 LNHDA and CDR2 SQIVND (reference sequence). The germline V and J ends were trimmed by 6 bases and 2 bases, with 9 bases remaining between them. The DNA for the CDR3 is TGTGCCAGTAGCAACAGGGCCACAGATACGCAGTATTTT. Translating gives CASSNRATDTQYF.

The gene calls are TRBV7-8 and TRBJ2-7, with TRBD1 matching over 10 bases. V gave up 3 bases and J gave up 9 bases; unmatched junction bases: 8. The CDR3 has 14 amino acids. CDR1 is SGHVS and CDR2 is FQNEAQ in the germline V gene. CDR3 sequence (DNA): TGTGCCAGCAGCTTTCCGGGACAGGGGATTCCGCAGTACTTC. This codes for CASSFPGQGIPQYF.

The CDR3 loop reads CARSLPEPRAYSPSYEQYF. CDR3 sequence (DNA): TGTGCCAGAAGCTTGCCCGAGCCTCGAGCCTATTCTCCCTCCTACGAGCAGTACTTC. The gene calls are TRBV5-3 and TRBJ2-7; D ambiguous. TRBV5-3 counts as an open reading frame of uncertain function. This CDR3 region has 19 residues. The V end lost 1 base, the J end lost 0 bases, and 23 bases lay between the germline ends.

V is TRBV10-1 and J is TRBJ2-5; 11 nucleotides line up with TRBD2. CDR1 and CDR2 from the germline V gene are WNHNN and SYGVQD (reference sequence). The CDR3 has 18 residues. Losses at the gene ends were 0 bases for V and 1 base for J; bases not matched to a gene: 7. The CDR3 sequence: CASSESTSGGTFQETQYF. The CDR3 nucleotides are TGCGCCAGCAGTGAGTCTACTAGCGGGGGAACATTCCAAGAGACCCAGTACTTC.

This chain connects TRBV4-1 to TRBJ2-3, with 10 bases lining up with TRBD1. Germline V CDR1 and CDR2: MGHRA, YSYEKL. V lost 3 bases to trimming and J lost 3 bases; unmatched junction nucleotides: 3. This CDR3 is built from 15 residues. For the CDR3, the DNA is TGCGCCAGCAGCCATCTGGGACAGGGGACAGATACGCAGTATTTT. It encodes CASSHLGQGTDTQYF.

About this clone itself: One junction end does not reproduce the germline sequence, and a read error may be involved. V usage is TRBV7-7 and J usage is TRBJ2-5; 8 nucleotides align to TRBD1. The CDR3 has 14 amino acids. Germline-derived CDR1 and CDR2 are SSHAT and FNYEAQ (reference sequence). CDR3 residues: CASSLANRGETQYF. CDR3 sequence (DNA): TGTGCTAGCAGCTTAGCGAACAGGGGGGAGACCCAGTACTTC.

The V and J genes are TRBV19 and TRBJ2-1, with 7 bases that match TRBD1. The CDR3 runs to 16 residues. Germline loops: CDR1 LNHDA, CDR2 SQIVND (reference sequence). V lost 2 bases to trimming and J lost 3 bases; unmatched junction nucleotides: 7. The CDR3 DNA is TGTGCCAGTAGTATAACCCCCGGGACAGACTACAATGAGCAGTTCTTC. This gives the protein CASSITPGTDYNEQFF. Full variable domain (remainder filled in from reference TRBV19 and TRBJ2-1): DGGITQSPKYLFRKEGQNVTLSCEQNLNHDAMYWYRQDPGQGLRLIYYSQIVNDFQKGDIAEGYSVSREKKESFPLTVTSAQKNPTAFYLCASSITPGTDYNEQFFGPGTRLTVL.

The V and J genes are TRBV5-1 and TRBJ2-2; D gene unclear. CDR1 and CDR2 (germline): SGHRS, YFSETQ. The germline V and J ends were trimmed by 2 bases and 0 bases, with 20 bases remaining between them. CDR3 length: 19 residues. The CDR3 DNA reads as TGCGCCAGCAGCTTCCGTATGATGAATGTCCAGGCGAACACCGGGGAGCTGTTTTTT. It codes for CASSFRMMNVQANTGELFF.

The chain joins TRBV27 to TRBJ2-1; 9 bases align to TRBD2. Germline-derived CDR1 and CDR2 are MNHEY and SMNVEV (reference sequence). Unmatched junction bases numbered 8, after V lost 5 bases and J lost 6 bases. The CDR3 sequence is 15 residues long. CDR3 bases: TGTGCCAGCAGTCTTGGGCTAGCGGGAATCAATGAGCAGTTCTTC. Protein sequence: CASSLGLAGINEQFF.

The DNA of the CDR3 is TGTGCCAGCAGTGACGGGACTAGCGAGGGGCCCTACAATGAGCAGTTCTTC. Its translation is CASSDGTSEGPYNEQFF. The chain combines TRBV25-1 with TRBJ2-1, with 10 positions matching TRBD2. There are 17 residues in the CDR3. V gave up 3 bases and J gave up 2 bases; unmatched junction bases: 7. Germline lookup yields CDR1 MGHDK and CDR2 SYGVNS. Complete variable domain (other parts from reference TRBV25-1 and TRBJ2-1): EADIYQTPRYLVIGTGKKITLECSQTMGHDKMYWYQQDPGMELHLIHYSYGVNSTEKGDLSSESTVSRIRTEHFPLTLESARPSHTSQYLCASSDGTSEGPYNEQFFGPGTRLTVL.

This CDR3 is CASSKGERGYSYEQYF. The CDR3 DNA is TGTGCCAGCAGCAAAGGAGAGCGGGGTTACTCCTACGAGCAGTACTTC. This sequence joins TRBV21-1 and TRBJ2-7; the tabulated D call, TRBD2, remains unverified against the DNA. TRBV21-1 is noted as a pseudogene. The CDR3 runs to 16 residues.